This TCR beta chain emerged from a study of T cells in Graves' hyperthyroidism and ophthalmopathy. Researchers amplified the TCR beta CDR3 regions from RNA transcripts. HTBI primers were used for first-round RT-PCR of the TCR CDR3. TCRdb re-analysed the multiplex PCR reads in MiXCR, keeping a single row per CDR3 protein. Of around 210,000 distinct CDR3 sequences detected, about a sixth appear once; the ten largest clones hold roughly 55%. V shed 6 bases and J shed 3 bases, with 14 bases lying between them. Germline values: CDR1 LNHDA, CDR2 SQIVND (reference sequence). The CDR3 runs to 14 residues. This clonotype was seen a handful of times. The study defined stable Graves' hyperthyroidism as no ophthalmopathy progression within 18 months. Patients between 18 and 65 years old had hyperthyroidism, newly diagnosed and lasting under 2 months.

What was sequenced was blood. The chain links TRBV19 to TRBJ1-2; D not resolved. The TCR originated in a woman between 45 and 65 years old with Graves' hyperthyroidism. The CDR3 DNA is TGTGCCAGTAGGGGCGACCTTCTGGACTATGGCTACACCTTC. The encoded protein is CASRGDLLDYGYTF.